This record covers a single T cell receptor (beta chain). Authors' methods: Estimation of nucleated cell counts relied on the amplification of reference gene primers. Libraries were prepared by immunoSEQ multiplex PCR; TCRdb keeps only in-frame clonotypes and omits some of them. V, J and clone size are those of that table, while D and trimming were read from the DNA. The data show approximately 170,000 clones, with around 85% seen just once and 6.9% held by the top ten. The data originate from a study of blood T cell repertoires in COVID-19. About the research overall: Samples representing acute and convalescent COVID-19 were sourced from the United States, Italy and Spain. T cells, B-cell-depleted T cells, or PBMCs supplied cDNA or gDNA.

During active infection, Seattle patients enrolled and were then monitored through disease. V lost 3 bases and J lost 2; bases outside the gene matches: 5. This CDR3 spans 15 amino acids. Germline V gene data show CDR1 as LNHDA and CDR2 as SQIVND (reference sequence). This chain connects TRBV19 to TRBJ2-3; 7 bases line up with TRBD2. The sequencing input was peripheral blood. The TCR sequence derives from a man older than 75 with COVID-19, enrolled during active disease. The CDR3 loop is CASSIGAGVTDTQYF. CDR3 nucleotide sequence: TGTGCCAGTAGTATCGGCGCGGGGGTCACAGATACGCAGTATTTT. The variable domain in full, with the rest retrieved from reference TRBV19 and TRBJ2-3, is DGGITQSPKYLFRKEGQNVTLSCEQNLNHDAMYWYRQDPGQGLRLIYYSQIVNDFQKGDIAEGYSVSREKKESFPLTVTSAQKNPTAFYLCASSIGAGVTDTQYFGPGTRLTVL.